Here is one T cell receptor beta chain with its context. V dropped 3 bases and J dropped 1 base, with 7 bases sitting between them. The CDR3 is 14 residues long. CDR1 is LGHDT, CDR2 YNNKEL, per germline (reference sequence). The data derive from a study of patients and donors after allogeneic stem cell transplantation. Each CDR3 protein is one row after TCRdb ran MiXCR on the RT-PCR reads. The sample holds about 410,000 distinct CDR3 sequences, around 16% seen once. The chain recombines TRBV3-1 with TRBJ1-3; no clear D. The source of this sequence is a human donor who was either an allogeneic HSCT recipient or a stem cell or donor lymphocyte infusion donor (not recorded which). It is not recorded whose cells these are; they may come from a transplant donor. Sequenced material: blood, either unsorted or a sorted T cell fraction (not recorded which). For the CDR3, the DNA is TGTGCCAGCAGCCATAGTGGTTCTGGAAACACCATATATTTT. It translates to CASSHSGSGNTIYF. Based on the CDR3 plus reference TRBV3-1 and TRBJ1-3, the full variable domain is DTAVSQTPKYLVTQMGNDKSIKCEQNLGHDTMYWYKQDSKKFLKIMFSYNNKELIINETVPNRFSPKSPDKAHLNLHINSLELGDSAVYFCASSHSGSGNTIYFGEGSWLTVV.